Listed below are T cell receptor beta chains from one sample, sequenced in a study of cytotoxic CD8 clonotypes in ibrutinib-treated CLL. Assay used: immunoSEQ multiplex PCR; TCRdb lists only in-frame clones, some missing. The repertoire holds tens of thousands of clones, with approximately 87% as singletons. Sequenced material: PBMCs, taken after 24 months of ibrutinib treatment. These receptor sequences come from a human donor with chronic lymphocytic leukemia. Each CDR3 is given with its conserved first and last residue. A D gene is named only where the DNA matches it firmly. Some rows mark clone size as missing; the rest say once, few, many or name a class of expanded clone.

clone size	J gene	V gene	D gene	CDR3 protein	CDR3 DNA
once	TRBJ1-5	TRBV5-1	.	CASSPSGGSNQPQHF	TGCGCCAGCAGCCCCTCTGGGGGTAGCAATCAGCCCCAGCATTTT
.	TRBJ1-1	TRBV10-3	TRBD1	CAIRETGREAFF	TGTGCCATCAGGGAGACAGGGCGCGAAGCTTTCTTT
.	TRBJ1-3	TRBV19	.	CASSIERRPYSGNTIYF	TGTGCCAGTAGTATAGAGAGACGACCGTACTCTGGAAACACCATATATTTT
few	TRBJ2-2	TRBV11-2	.	CASSPYRPDTGELFF	TGTGCCAGCAGCCCTTATCGGCCCGACACCGGGGAGCTGTTTTTT
.	TRBJ1-1	TRBV29-1	.	CSVGGGMNTEAFF	TGCAGCGTTGGTGGGGGTATGAACACTGAAGCTTTCTTT
many	TRBJ1-1	TRBV5-1	.	CASSPESPGTEAFF	TGCGCCAGCAGCCCGGAATCCCCCGGGACTGAGGCTTTCTTT
.	TRBJ2-4	TRBV7-2	.	CASSLVSTGGLAKNIQYF	TGTGCCAGCAGCTTAGTTAGCACCGGGGGTCTAGCCAAAAACATTCAGTACTTC
.	TRBJ2-1	TRBV28	.	CASSFSGFGSYNEQFF	TGTGCCAGCAGTTTTTCGGGGTTCGGATCCTACAATGAGCAGTTCTTC
.	TRBJ2-1	TRBV7-9	TRBD2	CASSVRSGTSANEQFF	TGTGCCAGCAGCGTAAGATCCGGGACTAGCGCCAATGAGCAGTTCTTC
few	TRBJ2-2	TRBV25-1	.	CASSAQNTGELFF	TGTGCCAGCAGTGCGCAGAACACCGGGGAGCTGTTTTTT
.	TRBJ2-5	TRBV7-2	.	CASSLQKTQYF	TGTGCCAGCAGCTTACAAAAGACCCAGTACTTC
.	TRBJ2-5	TRBV30	.	CAWSVGQKETQYF	TGTGCCTGGAGTGTAGGCCAGAAAGAGACCCAGTACTTC
.	TRBJ1-1	TRBV4-2	.	CASSQDPGLATVSFF	TGTGCCAGCAGCCAAGATCCAGGGTTGGCTACGGTGTCTTTCTTT
few	TRBJ2-3	TRBV18	.	CASSPGAENTDTQYF	TGTGCCAGCTCCCCCGGGGCCGAAAACACAGATACGCAGTATTTT
.	TRBJ2-7	TRBV29-1	TRBD1	CSVAGTAYEQYF	TGCAGCGTTGCCGGGACAGCCTACGAGCAGTACTTC
few	TRBJ2-7	TRBV7-2	TRBD2	CASSLTGGSPYEQYF	TGTGCCAGCAGCTTAACCGGGGGGAGCCCCTACGAGCAGTACTTC